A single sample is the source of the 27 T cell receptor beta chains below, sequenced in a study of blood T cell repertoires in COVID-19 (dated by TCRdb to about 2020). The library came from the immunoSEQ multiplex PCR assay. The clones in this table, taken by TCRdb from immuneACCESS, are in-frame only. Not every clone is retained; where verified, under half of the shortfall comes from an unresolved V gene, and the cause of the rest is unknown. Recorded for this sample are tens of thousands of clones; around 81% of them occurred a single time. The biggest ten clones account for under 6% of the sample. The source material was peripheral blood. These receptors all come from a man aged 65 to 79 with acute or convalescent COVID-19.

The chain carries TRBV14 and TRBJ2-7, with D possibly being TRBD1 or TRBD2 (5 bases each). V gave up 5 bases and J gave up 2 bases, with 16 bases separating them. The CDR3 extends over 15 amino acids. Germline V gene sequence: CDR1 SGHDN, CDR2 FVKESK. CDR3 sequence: CASSKGGQRAYEQYF. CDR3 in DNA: TGTGCCAGCAGCAAAGGAGGACAACGAGCCTACGAGCAGTACTTC.

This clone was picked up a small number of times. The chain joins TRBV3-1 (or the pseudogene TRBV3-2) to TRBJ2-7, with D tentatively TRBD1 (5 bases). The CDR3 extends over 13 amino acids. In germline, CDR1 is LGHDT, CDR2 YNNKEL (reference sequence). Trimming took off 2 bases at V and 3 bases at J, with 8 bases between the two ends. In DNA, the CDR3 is TGTGCCAGCAGCCAAAGACAGCACTACGAGCAGTACTTC. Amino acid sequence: CASSQRQHYEQYF.

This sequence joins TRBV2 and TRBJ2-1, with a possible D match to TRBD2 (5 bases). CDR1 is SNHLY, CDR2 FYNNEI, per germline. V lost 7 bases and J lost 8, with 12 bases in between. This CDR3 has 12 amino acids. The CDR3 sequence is CASTEGVDEQFF. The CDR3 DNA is TGTGCCAGCACCGAGGGTGTGGATGAGCAGTTCTTC.

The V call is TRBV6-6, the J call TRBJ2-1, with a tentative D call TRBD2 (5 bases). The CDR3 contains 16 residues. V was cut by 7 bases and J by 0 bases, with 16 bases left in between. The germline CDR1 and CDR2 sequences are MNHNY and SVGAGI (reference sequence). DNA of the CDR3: TGTGCCAGCATTCGGACTTTCTCGAGCTCCTACAATGAGCAGTTCTTC. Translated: CASIRTFSSSYNEQFF.

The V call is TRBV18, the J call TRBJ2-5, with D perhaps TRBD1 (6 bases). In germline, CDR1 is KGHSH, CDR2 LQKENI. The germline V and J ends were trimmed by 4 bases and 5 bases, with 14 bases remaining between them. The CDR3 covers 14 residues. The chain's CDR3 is CASSREGDRETQYF. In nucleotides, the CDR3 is TGTGCCAGCTCACGAGAGGGGGACCGCGAGACCCAGTACTTC.

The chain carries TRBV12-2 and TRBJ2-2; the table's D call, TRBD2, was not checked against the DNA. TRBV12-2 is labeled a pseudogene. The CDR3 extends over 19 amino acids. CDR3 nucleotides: TGTGCACGGCCCCGGGGGGCCGGGGGCGGGGCAACGAACACCGGGGAGCTGTTTTTT. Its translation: CARPRGAGGGATNTGELFF.

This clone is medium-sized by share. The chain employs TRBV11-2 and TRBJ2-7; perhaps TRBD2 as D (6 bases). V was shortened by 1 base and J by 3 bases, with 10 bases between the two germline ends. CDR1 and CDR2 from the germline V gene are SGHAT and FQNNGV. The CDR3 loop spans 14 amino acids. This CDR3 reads CASSLGREGYEQYF. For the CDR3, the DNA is TGTGCCAGCAGCTTAGGGAGGGAAGGCTACGAGCAGTACTTC.

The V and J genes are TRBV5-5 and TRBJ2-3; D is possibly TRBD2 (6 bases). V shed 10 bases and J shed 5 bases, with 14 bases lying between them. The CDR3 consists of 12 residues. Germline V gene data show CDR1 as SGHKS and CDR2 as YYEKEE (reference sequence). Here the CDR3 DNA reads TGTGCCTCTCAGAGGGGAGGAGATACGCAGTATTTT. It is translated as CASQRGGDTQYF.

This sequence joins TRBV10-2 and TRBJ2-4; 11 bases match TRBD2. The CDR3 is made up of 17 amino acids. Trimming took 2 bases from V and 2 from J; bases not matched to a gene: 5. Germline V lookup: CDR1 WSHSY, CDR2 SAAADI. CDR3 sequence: CASSEGSGGASKNIQYF. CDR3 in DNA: TGCGCCAGCAGTGAGGGTAGCGGGGGGGCTTCCAAAAACATTCAGTACTTC.

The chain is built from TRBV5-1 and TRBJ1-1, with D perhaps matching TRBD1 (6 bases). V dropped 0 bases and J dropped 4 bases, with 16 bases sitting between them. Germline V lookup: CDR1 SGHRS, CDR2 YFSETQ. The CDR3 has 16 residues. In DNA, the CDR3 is TGCGCCAGCAGCTTGGCCGCGGGGGCGTTAGGCACTGAAGCTTTCTTT. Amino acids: CASSLAAGALGTEAFF.

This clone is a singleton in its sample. The CDR3 region is CASSSQSTDTQYF. The DNA of the CDR3 is TGTGCCAGCAGCTCCCAAAGCACAGATACGCAGTATTTT. V is TRBV7-3 and J is TRBJ2-3; no definite D call. The germline V gene has CDR1 SGHTA and CDR2 FQGTGA. CDR3 length equals 13 residues. The V gene lost 4 bases and the J gene lost 0 bases, with 5 bases spanning the gap.

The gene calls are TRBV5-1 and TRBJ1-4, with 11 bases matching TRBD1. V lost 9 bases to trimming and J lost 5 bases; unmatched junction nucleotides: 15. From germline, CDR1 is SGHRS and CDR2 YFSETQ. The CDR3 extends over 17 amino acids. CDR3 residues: CATATGTGGSWNEKLFF. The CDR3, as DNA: TGCGCCACCGCTACCGGGACAGGGGGTTCATGGAATGAAAAACTGTTTTTT.

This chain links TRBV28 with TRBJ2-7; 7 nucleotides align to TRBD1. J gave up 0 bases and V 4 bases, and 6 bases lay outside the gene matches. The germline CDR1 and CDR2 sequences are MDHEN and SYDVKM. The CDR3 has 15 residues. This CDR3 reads CASSSPGTASYEQYF. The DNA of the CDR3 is TGTGCCAGCAGTTCGCCTGGGACAGCCTCCTACGAGCAGTACTTC.

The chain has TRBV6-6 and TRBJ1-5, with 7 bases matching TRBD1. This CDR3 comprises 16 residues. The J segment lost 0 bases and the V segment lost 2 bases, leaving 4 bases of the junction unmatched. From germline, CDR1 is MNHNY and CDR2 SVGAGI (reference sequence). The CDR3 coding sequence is TGTGCCAGCAGTTACCCGGGACAGTATAGCAATCAGCCCCAGCATTTT. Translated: CASSYPGQYSNQPQHF.

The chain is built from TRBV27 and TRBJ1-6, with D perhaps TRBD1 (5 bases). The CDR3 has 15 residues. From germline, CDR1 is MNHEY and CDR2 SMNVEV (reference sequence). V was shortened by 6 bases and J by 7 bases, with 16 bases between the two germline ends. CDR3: CASRPGGSKNSPLHF. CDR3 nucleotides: TGTGCCAGCAGACCGGGGGGGTCCAAAAATTCACCCCTCCACTTT.

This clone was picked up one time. CDR3 in amino acids: CASSITSPGELFF. CDR3 coding DNA: TGTGCCAGCAGCATTACTAGCCCCGGGGAGCTGTTTTTT. This chain connects TRBV7-3 to TRBJ2-2, with D maybe TRBD2 (6 bases). Trimming took off 5 bases at V and 6 bases at J, with 10 bases between the two ends. The germline V gene encodes CDR1 SGHTA and CDR2 FQGTGA. CDR3 length equals 13 residues.

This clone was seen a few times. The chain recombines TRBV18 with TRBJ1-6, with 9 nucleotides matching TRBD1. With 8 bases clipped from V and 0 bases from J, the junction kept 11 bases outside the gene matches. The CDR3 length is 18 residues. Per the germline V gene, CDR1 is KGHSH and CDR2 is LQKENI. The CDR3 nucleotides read TGTGCCAGCGCCGACAGGGGGAAATTTAGCTCCTATAATTCACCCCTCCACTTT. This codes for CASADRGKFSSYNSPLHF.

CDR3 coding DNA: TGTGCCAGCAGTGCAGGGTACTCCTACGAGCAGTACTTC. This encodes CASSAGYSYEQYF. The chain recombines TRBV2 with TRBJ2-7; maybe TRBD1 (5 bases). The CDR3 totals 13 residues. Germline V lookup: CDR1 SNHLY, CDR2 FYNNEI. Trimming took 4 bases from V and 0 from J, leaving 7 bases between them.

The CDR3 is CASTPGGGAGQPQHF. Written as DNA, the CDR3 is TGTGCCAGTACCCCGGGAGGGGGGGCGGGCCAGCCCCAGCATTTT. V usage is TRBV19 and J usage is TRBJ1-5, with D tentatively TRBD1 (6 bases). V lost 7 bases and J lost 7, with 20 bases in between. The germline gives CDR1 LNHDA, CDR2 SQIVND (reference sequence). There are 15 residues in the CDR3.

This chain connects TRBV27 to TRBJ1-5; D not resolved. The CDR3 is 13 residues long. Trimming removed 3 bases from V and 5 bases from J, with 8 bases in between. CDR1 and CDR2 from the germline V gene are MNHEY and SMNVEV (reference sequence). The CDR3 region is CASSLRRDQPQHF. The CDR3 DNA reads TGTGCCAGCAGTTTGAGGCGGGATCAGCCCCAGCATTTT.

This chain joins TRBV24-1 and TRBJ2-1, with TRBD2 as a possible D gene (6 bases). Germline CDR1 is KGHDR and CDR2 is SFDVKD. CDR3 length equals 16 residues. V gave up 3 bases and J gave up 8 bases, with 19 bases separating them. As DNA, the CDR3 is TGTGCCACCAGTGATGGGGCCTTGGACGGGGGTGATGAGCAGTTCTTC. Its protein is CATSDGALDGGDEQFF.

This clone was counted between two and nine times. The CDR3 region has the DNA TGTGCCAGCAGTACCGGACATCGGCTTTTAGACGGCTACACCTTC. It is translated as CASSTGHRLLDGYTF. The rearrangement uses TRBV6-2 or TRBV6-3 and TRBJ1-2; possible D gene TRBD1, 5 bases. Per germline, CDR1 MNHEY and CDR2 SVGEGT. V was clipped by 5 bases and J by 8 bases, with 21 bases between them. The CDR3 is 15 residues long.

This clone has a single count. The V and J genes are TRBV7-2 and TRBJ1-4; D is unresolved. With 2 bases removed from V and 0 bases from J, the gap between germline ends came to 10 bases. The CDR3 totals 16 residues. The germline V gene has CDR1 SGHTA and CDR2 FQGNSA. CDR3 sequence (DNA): TGTGCCAGCAGCTTATACAGACACTCAACTAATGAAAAACTGTTTTTT. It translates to CASSLYRHSTNEKLFF.

CDR3 sequence (DNA): TGTGCCATCAGTGACTTGACAGGGACTGGGGCCAACGTCCTGACTTTC. It yields the protein CAISDLTGTGANVLTF. The chain links TRBV10-3 to TRBJ2-6; 7 bases are shared with TRBD1. Trimming removed 3 bases from V and 2 bases from J; junction bases left unmatched: 4. Germline V gene sequence: CDR1 ENHRY, CDR2 SYGVKD. The CDR3 totals 16 residues.

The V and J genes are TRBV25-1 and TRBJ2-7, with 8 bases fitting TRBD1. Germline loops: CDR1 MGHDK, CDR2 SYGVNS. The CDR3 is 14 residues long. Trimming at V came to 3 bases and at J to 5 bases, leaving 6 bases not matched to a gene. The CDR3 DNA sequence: TGTGCCAGCAGTGATCGGACAGGGACCCACGAGCAGTACTTC. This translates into CASSDRTGTHEQYF.

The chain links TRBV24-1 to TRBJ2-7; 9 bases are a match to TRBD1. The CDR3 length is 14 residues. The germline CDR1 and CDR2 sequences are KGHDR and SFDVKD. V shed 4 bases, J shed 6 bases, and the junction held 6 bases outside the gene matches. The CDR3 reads CATSETGGKGEQYF. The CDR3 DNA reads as TGTGCCACCAGTGAGACAGGGGGAAAAGGCGAGCAGTACTTC.

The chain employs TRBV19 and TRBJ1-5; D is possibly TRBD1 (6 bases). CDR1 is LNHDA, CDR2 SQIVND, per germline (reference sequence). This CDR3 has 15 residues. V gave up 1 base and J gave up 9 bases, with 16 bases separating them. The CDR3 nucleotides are TGTGCCAGTAGTATAGGTCCCGCCGGGGGGGCGCCCCAGCATTTT. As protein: CASSIGPAGGAPQHF.